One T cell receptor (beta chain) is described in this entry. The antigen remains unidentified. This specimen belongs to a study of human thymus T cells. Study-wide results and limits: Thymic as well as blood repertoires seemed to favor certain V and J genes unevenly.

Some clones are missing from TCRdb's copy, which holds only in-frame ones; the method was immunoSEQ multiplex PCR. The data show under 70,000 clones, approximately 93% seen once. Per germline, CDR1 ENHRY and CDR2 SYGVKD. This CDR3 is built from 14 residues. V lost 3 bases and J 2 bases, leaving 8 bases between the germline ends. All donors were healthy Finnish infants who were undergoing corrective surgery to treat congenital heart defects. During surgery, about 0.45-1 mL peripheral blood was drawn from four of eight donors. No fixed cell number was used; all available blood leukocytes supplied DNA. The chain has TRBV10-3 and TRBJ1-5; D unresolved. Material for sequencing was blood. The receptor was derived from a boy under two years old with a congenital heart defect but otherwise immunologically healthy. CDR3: CAISEGLGNQPQHF. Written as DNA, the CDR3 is TGTGCCATCAGTGAAGGGCTAGGCAATCAGCCCCAGCATTTT.